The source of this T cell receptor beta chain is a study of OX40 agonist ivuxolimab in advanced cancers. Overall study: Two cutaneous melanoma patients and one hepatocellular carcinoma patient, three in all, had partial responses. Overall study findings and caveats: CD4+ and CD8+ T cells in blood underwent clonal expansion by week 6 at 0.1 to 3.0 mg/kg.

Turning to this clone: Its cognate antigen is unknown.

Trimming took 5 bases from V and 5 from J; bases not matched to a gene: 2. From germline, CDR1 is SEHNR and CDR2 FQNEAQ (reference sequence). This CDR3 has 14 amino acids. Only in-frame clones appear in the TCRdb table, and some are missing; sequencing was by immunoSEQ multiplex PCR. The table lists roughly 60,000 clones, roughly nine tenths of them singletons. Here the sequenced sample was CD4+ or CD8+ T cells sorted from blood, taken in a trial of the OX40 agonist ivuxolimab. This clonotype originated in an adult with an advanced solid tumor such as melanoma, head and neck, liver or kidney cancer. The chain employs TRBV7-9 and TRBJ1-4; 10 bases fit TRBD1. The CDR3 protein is CASSQGQGNEKLFF. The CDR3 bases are TGTGCCAGCAGCCAGGGACAGGGGAATGAAAAACTGTTTTTT. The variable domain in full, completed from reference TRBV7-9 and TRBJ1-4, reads DTGVSQNPRHKITKRGQNVTFRCDPISEHNRLYWYRQTLGQGPEFLTYFQNEAQLEKSRLLSDRFSAERPKGSFSTLEIQRTEQGDSAMYLCASSQGQGNEKLFFGSGTQLSVL.